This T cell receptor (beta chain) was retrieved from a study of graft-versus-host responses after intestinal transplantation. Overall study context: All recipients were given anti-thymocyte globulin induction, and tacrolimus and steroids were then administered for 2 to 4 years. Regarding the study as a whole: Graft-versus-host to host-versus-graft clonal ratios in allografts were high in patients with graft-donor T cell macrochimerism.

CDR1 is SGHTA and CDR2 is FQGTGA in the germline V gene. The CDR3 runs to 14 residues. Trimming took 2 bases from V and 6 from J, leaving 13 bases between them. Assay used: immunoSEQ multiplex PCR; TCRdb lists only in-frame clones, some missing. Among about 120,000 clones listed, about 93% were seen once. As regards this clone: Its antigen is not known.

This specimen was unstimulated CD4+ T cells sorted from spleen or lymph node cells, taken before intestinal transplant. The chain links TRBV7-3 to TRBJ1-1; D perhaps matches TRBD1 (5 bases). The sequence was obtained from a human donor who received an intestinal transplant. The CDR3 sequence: CASSLAGGGAEAFF. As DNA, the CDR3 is TGTGCCAGCAGCTTAGCAGGCGGGGGGGCTGAAGCTTTCTTT.